The 12 T cell receptor beta chains presented below share a single source sample, sequenced in a study of shared clonotypes between healthy human individuals. Clones were sequenced by immunoSEQ multiplex PCR, and TCRdb holds only the in-frame ones, with some missing. The data contain roughly 1.4 million clones, around 98.5% of them singletons. The material sequenced was naive CD4+ T cells sorted from blood. Subset specified: CD45RA+ positively selected. These receptors were taken from a man aged 30 to 39 in good health.

V gene TRBV9 combines with J gene TRBJ2-2, with TRBD2 identical over 8 bases. V shed 4 bases and J 4 bases; nucleotides not matched to a gene: 6. Germline CDR1 is SGDLS and CDR2 is YYNGEE. The CDR3 has 15 amino acids. CDR3 coding DNA: TGTGCCAGCAGCTCACTAGCGGATCCCACCGGGGAGCTGTTTTTT. Protein sequence: CASSSLADPTGELFF.

The rearrangement joins TRBV6-5 to TRBJ1-2; TRBD1 is a possible D gene (5 bases). Between the trimmed V and J ends, which lost 6 bases and 7 bases, there was a span of 15 bases. This CDR3 has 13 amino acids. Germline lookup yields CDR1 MNHEY and CDR2 SVGAGI. CDR3 DNA sequence: TGTGCCAGCAGGGACCGCCGGGGCACTGGCTACACCTTC. Encoded protein: CASRDRRGTGYTF.

This chain joins TRBV27 and TRBJ2-3; unclear D gene. The CDR3 has 11 amino acids. Trimming cost V 2 bases and J 9 bases, with 6 bases left between them. Looked up from germline, CDR1 is MNHEY and CDR2 is SMNVEV (reference sequence). The CDR3, as DNA: TGTGCCAGCAGTTTAGGCCGGACGCAGTATTTT. This encodes CASSLGRTQYF.

The CDR3 region has the DNA TGTGCCACCAGCAGAGATTCGGGCAGGCGGAGCACAGATACGCAGTATTTT. Its protein is CATSRDSGRRSTDTQYF. V is TRBV15 and J is TRBJ2-3; D uncertain. Trimming stripped 0 bases from V and 0 bases from J, with 13 bases between. Germline CDR1 is LNHNV and CDR2 is YYDKDF (reference sequence). The CDR3 is 17 residues long.

The chain couples TRBV18 to TRBJ1-2, with a possible D match to TRBD1 (5 bases). V dropped 2 bases and J dropped 5 bases, with 18 bases sitting between them. Germline V gives CDR1 KGHSH, CDR2 LQKENI. The CDR3 has 16 amino acids. Here the CDR3 DNA reads TGTGCCAGCTCACCATCCCGGCAGGGAACTGGGTATGGCTACACCTTC. Encoded protein: CASSPSRQGTGYGYTF. Complete variable domain (other parts from reference TRBV18 and TRBJ1-2): NAGVMQNPRHLVRRRGQEARLRCSPMKGHSHVYWYRQLPEEGLKFMVYLQKENIIDESGMPKERFSAEFPKEGPSILRIQQVVRGDSAAYFCASSPSRQGTGYGYTFGSGTRLTVV.

CDR3 amino acids: CASSQVGRATEAFF. As DNA, the CDR3 is TGCGCCAGCAGCCAAGTTGGCAGGGCCACTGAAGCTTTCTTT. The chain links TRBV4-1 to TRBJ1-1, with D perhaps TRBD1 (5 bases). V was shortened by 1 base and J by 4 bases, with 10 bases between the two germline ends. From germline, CDR1 is MGHRA and CDR2 YSYEKL. The CDR3 loop spans 14 amino acids.

The chain links TRBV9 to TRBJ2-1; tentative D call: TRBD1 (5 bases). This CDR3 has 15 residues. Trimming stripped 4 bases from V and 0 bases from J, with 11 bases between. Germline CDR1 SGDLS, CDR2 YYNGEE. CDR3 protein: CASSLATASYNEQFF. CDR3 bases: TGTGCCAGCAGCCTTGCGACAGCCTCCTACAATGAGCAGTTCTTC.

This chain uses TRBV28 with TRBJ2-7, with 7 bases lining up with TRBD1. The germline CDR1 and CDR2 sequences are MDHEN and SYDVKM. The CDR3 sequence is 14 residues long. V was pared by 5 bases and J by 2 bases, with 6 bases of the junction left unmatched. DNA for the CDR3: TGTGCCAGCAGTCAACAGGGGTTCCCCTACGAGCAGTACTTC. Protein: CASSQQGFPYEQYF.

This clone has only a few counts. This chain joins TRBV10-1 and TRBJ2-7, with 8 bases identical to TRBD2. Trimming took 8 bases from V and 0 from J; bases not matched to a gene: 3. Germline loops: CDR1 WNHNN, CDR2 SYGVQD (reference sequence). CDR3 length equals 13 residues. CDR3 protein: CASPTSGSYEQYF. For the CDR3, the DNA is TGCGCCAGCCCCACTAGCGGCTCCTACGAGCAGTACTTC.

This chain links TRBV29-1 with TRBJ1-5; 9 nucleotides align to TRBD1. V lost 7 bases, J lost 10 bases, and 14 bases stayed unmatched. Germline CDR1 reads SQVTM; CDR2 reads ANQGSEA. The CDR3 covers 14 residues. CDR3 nucleotide sequence: TGCAGCGCTTGCGAGGGACAGGGTGGTTCTCCCCAGCATTTT. Residues: CSACEGQGGSPQHF.

V usage is TRBV14 and J usage is TRBJ2-3; 12 positions match TRBD2. V dropped 1 base and J dropped 4; count of bases not matched to a gene: 3. CDR1 and CDR2 from the germline V gene are SGHDN and FVKESK. The CDR3 length is 16 residues. CDR3 nucleotide sequence: TGTGCCAGCAGCCAAGCCCTAGCGGGAGGGGCAGATACGCAGTATTTT. Protein product: CASSQALAGGADTQYF.

V gene TRBV6-4 combines with J gene TRBJ1-3; D remains ambiguous. The CDR3 runs 13 residues. Germline CDR1 MRHNA, CDR2 SNTAGT. The ends were cut back, 2 bases at V and 2 bases at J, with 4 bases in the middle. CDR3 bases: TGTGCCAGCAGTGACAGGGCTGGAAACACCATATATTTT. Its translation: CASSDRAGNTIYF.